This T cell receptor (beta chain) stems from a study of T cell clonality in common variable immunodeficiency. Study results and limitations: TCRbeta clonality was increased in CVID versus healthy controls.

This clone was detected ten times or more. Its specificity is not known. The CDR3 goes on 3 residues after the read ends, and that part is filled in from the germline J gene. The method was immunoSEQ multiplex PCR; TCRdb's version includes in-frame clones alone and lacks a portion of them. The repertoire has some 64,000 clones, none seen only once; the ten largest take around 1.7%. CDR3 length: 11 amino acids. V lost 7 bases and J lost 6; bases outside the gene matches: 2. Germline V CDR1 and CDR2: LNHDA, SQIVND (reference sequence). Each donor provided about 4.5 to 8.5 ml of heparinized whole blood. Sequences were obtained from peripheral blood mononuclear cells. This TCR was recovered from a person aged 18 to 69 in good health. V is TRBV19 and J is TRBJ1-2, with 7 bases aligning to TRBD1. Here the CDR3 reads CASTRGHGYTF. Incomplete CDR3 DNA: TGTGCCAGTACGAGGGGGCATGGC. The full variable domain, its missing parts supplied by reference TRBV19 and TRBJ1-2, is DGGITQSPKYLFRKEGQNVTLSCEQNLNHDAMYWYRQDPGQGLRLIYYSQIVNDFQKGDIAEGYSVSREKKESFPLTVTSAQKNPTAFYLCASTRGHGYTFGSGTRLTVV.